Listed below are T cell receptor beta chains from one sample, sequenced in a study of regulatory T cells in long-lasting Graves disease. MiXCR was run by TCRdb on the multiplex PCR reads, yielding one entry per CDR3 protein. The table includes about 560,000 distinct CDR3 sequences, about 15% detected once. This sample was also put to use in a study of T cells in Graves' hyperthyroidism and ophthalmopathy.

The sample consisted of peripheral blood mononuclear cells (PBMCs), taken at new diagnosis, from a patient treated with antithyroid drugs. These TCRs come from a man younger than 30 with Graves disease. The CDR3 runs from the conserved cysteine through the conserved F or W. A D gene is named only where the DNA matches it firmly. Clone size is given for some rows only: seen once, a few or many times, or a class if the clone is expanded.

cdr3_aa	cdr3_nt	v_call	clone_size	j_call	d_call
CASSPGRTHSPLHF	TGCGCCAGCAGCCCGGGACGTACTCACTCACCCCTCCACTTT	TRBV4-1	few	TRBJ1-6	-
CASSQDSGIINQPQHF	TGCGCCAGCAGCCAAGATTCCGGCATAATCAATCAGCCCCAGCATTTT	TRBV4-1	few	TRBJ1-5	-
CSVVGDTQYF	TGCAGCGTCGTGGGGGATACGCAGTATTTT	TRBV29-1	many	TRBJ2-3	-
CASSPGTDPTSGGYNEQFF	TGTGCCAGCAGCCCCGGGACGGACCCGACTAGCGGGGGGTACAATGAGCAGTTCTTC	TRBV7-9	many	TRBJ2-1	TRBD2
CSARDPGAGEQYF	TGCAGTGCTAGAGATCCGGGGGCGGGGGAACAGTATTTT	TRBV20-1	-	TRBJ2-3	-
CASSLSWTGGEQPQHF	TGTGCCAGCAGTTTATCGTGGACAGGGGGCGAACAGCCCCAGCATTTT	TRBV27	many	TRBJ1-5	TRBD1
CASSPLREGVYEQYF	TGTGCCAGCAGTCCCTTGCGGGAGGGGGTATACGAGCAGTACTTC	TRBV27	-	TRBJ2-7	TRBD2
CASSQEGLLGQEMKFF	TGCGCCAGCAGCCAAGAGGGTCTTTTGGGTCAGGAAATGAAGTTCTTC	TRBV4-1	-	TRBJ2-1	-
CASSYNRPMNTEAFF	TGTGCCAGCAGTTACAACCGGCCTATGAACACTGAAGCTTTCTTT	TRBV6-5	many	TRBJ1-1	-
CASSTGTGGNLNTEAFF	TGTGCCAGTAGTACTGGGACAGGGGGAAACTTGAACACTGAAGCTTTCTTT	TRBV19	many	TRBJ1-1	TRBD1
CASSPQGGTQYF	TGTGCCAGCAGCCCCCAGGGGGGTACGCAGTATTTT	TRBV11-2	many	TRBJ2-3	-
CASSLGGLAGLNEQLF	TGTGCCAGCAGCTTAGGGGGACTAGCGGGACTGAATGAGCAGTTGTTC	TRBV7-9	-	TRBJ2-1	TRBD2
CASSLVALSEGSSGNTIYF	TGCGCCAGCAGCTTGGTGGCGCTTTCGGAAGGGAGCTCTGGAAACACCATATATTTT	TRBV5-1	-	TRBJ1-3	-
CASSVVGQGLTGELFF	TGTGCCAGCAGCGTAGTAGGGCAGGGTTTGACTGGGGAGCTGTTTTTT	TRBV9	-	TRBJ2-2	-
CASSPSLVAYEQYF	TGTGCCAGCTCTCCGTCCCTAGTCGCCTACGAGCAGTACTTC	TRBV18	many	TRBJ2-7	-
CASSELGLAVADTQYF	TGTGCCAGCAGTGAATTGGGACTAGCGGTGGCAGATACGCAGTATTTT	TRBV2	many	TRBJ2-3	TRBD2
CASSESRGGGYEQYF	TGTGCCAGCAGTGAAAGCAGGGGAGGGGGATACGAGCAGTACTTC	TRBV2	many	TRBJ2-7	-
CASSLTQNTEAFF	TGTGCCAGCAGCTTAACCCAGAACACTGAAGCTTTCTTT	TRBV12-3/TRBV12-4	many	TRBJ1-1	-